This T cell receptor (beta chain) came from a study of early T cells in non-severe SARS-CoV-2 infection. The CDR3 runs 14 residues. Trimming removed 4 bases from V and 6 bases from J, with 13 bases in between. CDR1 MNHEY and CDR2 SMNVEV come from the germline V gene (reference sequence). This clonotype showed up many times. Its antigen is still unknown. Separate cDNA molecules each had unique molecular identifiers attached to them. MiXCR, applied by TCRdb to the 5' RACE reads, yields one record per CDR3 protein. The sample has around 28,000 distinct CDR3 sequences, roughly 5% seen once; the top ten hold approximately 2.4%. Broader study findings: Private and CD4 specificities were missed by VDJdb matching, skewed to anti-spike CD8.

This clonotype originated in an adult who was a healthcare worker with PCR-confirmed SARS-CoV-2 infection or an uninfected control (not recorded which). This chain uses TRBV27 with TRBJ2-1; no clear D. The source material was whole blood. The CDR3 bases are TGTGCCAGCAGTTCGTTGTGGAGCCCCAATGAGCAGTTCTTC. This translates into CASSSLWSPNEQFF.